This T cell receptor beta chain was observed in a study of graft-versus-host responses after intestinal transplantation. The overall study: Multivisceral, liver-intestinal, or isolated intestinal grafts went to recipients.

With respect to this clone: Its antigen is still unknown.

This table comes from immunoSEQ multiplex PCR, and its TCRdb copy is limited to in-frame clones, with some not included. Among approximately 100,000 clones listed, 80% to 95% were seen once. Trimming shortened V by 1 base and J by 1 base, and 7 bases separated the two germline ends. There are 14 residues in the CDR3. Germline lookup yields CDR1 SGHAT and CDR2 FQDESV (reference sequence). This receptor was identified in a human donor who received an intestinal transplant. This sample comprised unstimulated CD8+ T cells sorted from spleen or lymph node cells, obtained before intestinal transplant. V is TRBV11-1 and J is TRBJ2-5; D uncertain. CDR3 sequence (DNA): TGTGCCAGCAGCTTAGAACGAGGCCAAGAGACCCAGTACTTC. As protein: CASSLERGQETQYF.